These T cell receptor beta chains were read from a single sample in a study of beta chain features in type 1 diabetes. Produced via immunoSEQ multiplex PCR; TCRdb's table is partial and in-frame only. The data show roughly 250,000 clones, around 10% seen once. Sequencing was performed on naive CD4+ T cells from blood. The receptors originated from a woman under 30 in good health. The CDR3 runs from the conserved cysteine through the conserved F or W. Fields, in order: D gene, J gene, CDR3 length, V gene, clone size, CDR3 DNA, CDR3 protein. D genes are given only for firm matches. For some rows the clone size is stated as once, few or many, or as a class when expanded; others skip it.

d_gene: TRBD2; j_gene: TRBJ2-6; len: 18; v_gene: TRBV10-3; abundance: NA; CDR3nt: TGTGCCATCAGTGAGTCAACTAGCGGGAGGAACGGGGCCAACGTCCTGACTTTC; CDR3aa: CAISESTSGRNGANVLTF
d_gene: TRBD2; j_gene: TRBJ2-5; len: 14; v_gene: TRBV7-3; abundance: few; CDR3nt: TGTGCCAGCAGCCTTAGCGGGGTAAAAGAGACCCAGTACTTC; CDR3aa: CASSLSGVKETQYF
d_gene: TRBD2; j_gene: TRBJ2-1; len: 13; v_gene: TRBV6-1; abundance: few; CDR3nt: TGTGCCAGCAGTGTACTAGCGTTCGATGAGCAGTTCTTC; CDR3aa: CASSVLAFDEQFF
d_gene: TRBD1; j_gene: TRBJ1-1; len: 13; v_gene: TRBV10-3; abundance: few; CDR3nt: TGTGCCATCAGTGATGACCGGACAGGGTCCGCTTTCTTT; CDR3aa: CAISDDRTGSAFF
d_gene: NA; j_gene: TRBJ2-7; len: 12; v_gene: TRBV5-6; abundance: few; CDR3nt: TGTGCCAGCAGCCTCTGGGCGGGCGAGCAGTACTTC; CDR3aa: CASSLWAGEQYF
d_gene: TRBD1; j_gene: TRBJ2-7; len: 14; v_gene: TRBV5-1; abundance: NA; CDR3nt: TGCGCCAGCAGCCAAGGGGGCCAGACCTACGAGCAGTACTTC; CDR3aa: CASSQGGQTYEQYF
d_gene: NA; j_gene: TRBJ2-7; len: 13; v_gene: TRBV6-4; abundance: NA; CDR3nt: TGTGCCAGCAGTGGAGTATCGGGGGACGAGCAGTACTTC; CDR3aa: CASSGVSGDEQYF
d_gene: NA; j_gene: TRBJ2-1; len: 16; v_gene: TRBV11-2; abundance: NA; CDR3nt: TGTGCCAGCAGCTTAGTAGGGCTAGCCGTTTACGATGAGCAGTTCTTC; CDR3aa: CASSLVGLAVYDEQFF
d_gene: TRBD1; j_gene: TRBJ1-5; len: 16; v_gene: TRBV11-2; abundance: few; CDR3nt: TGTGCCAGCAGCCTGGGACAGGGGAACGGCAATCAGCCCCAGCATTTT; CDR3aa: CASSLGQGNGNQPQHF
d_gene: TRBD2; j_gene: TRBJ2-2; len: 16; v_gene: TRBV5-1; abundance: NA; CDR3nt: TGCGCCAGCAGCCTTGTAGCGGGAGGGAACACCGGGGAGCTGTTTTTT; CDR3aa: CASSLVAGGNTGELFF
d_gene: TRBD2; j_gene: TRBJ2-1; len: 17; v_gene: TRBV5-6; abundance: NA; CDR3nt: TGTGCCAGCAGCTCCATTAGCGGGAGGAATTTGTACAATGAGCAGTTCTTC; CDR3aa: CASSSISGRNLYNEQFF
d_gene: TRBD1; j_gene: TRBJ2-7; len: 14; v_gene: TRBV27; abundance: few; CDR3nt: TGTGCCAGCAGTTTCCGGGACAGAGCCTACGAGCAGTACTTC; CDR3aa: CASSFRDRAYEQYF
d_gene: NA; j_gene: TRBJ1-5; len: 14; v_gene: TRBV9; abundance: NA; CDR3nt: TGTGCCAGCAGCGCAGGACATTTCAATCAGCCCCAGCATTTT; CDR3aa: CASSAGHFNQPQHF
d_gene: TRBD1; j_gene: TRBJ1-1; len: 13; v_gene: TRBV6-6; abundance: few; CDR3nt: TGTGCCAGCAGTCACGGGACAGGGGCTGAAGCTTTCTTT; CDR3aa: CASSHGTGAEAFF
d_gene: NA; j_gene: TRBJ2-1; len: 14; v_gene: TRBV19; abundance: NA; CDR3nt: TGTGCCAGTAGTATTTCGGCGGAGTACAATGAGCAGTTCTTC; CDR3aa: CASSISAEYNEQFF
d_gene: NA; j_gene: TRBJ1-1; len: 18; v_gene: TRBV21-1; abundance: NA; CDR3nt: TGTGCCAGCAGCAAACCTCCGGGACAGGGGTTTCGGAACACTGAAGCTTTCTTT; CDR3aa: CASSKPPGQGFRNTEAFF
d_gene: TRBD2; j_gene: TRBJ2-1; len: 15; v_gene: TRBV19; abundance: few; CDR3nt: TGTGCCAGTTCTCGGGCTAGCGGGAGAGTCGATGAGCAGTTCTTC; CDR3aa: CASSRASGRVDEQFF
d_gene: TRBD1; j_gene: TRBJ1-1; len: 14; v_gene: TRBV5-4; abundance: few; CDR3nt: TGTGCCAGCAGCCCAAGGGGGCGCGACACTGAAGCTTTCTTT; CDR3aa: CASSPRGRDTEAFF
d_gene: NA; j_gene: TRBJ2-5; len: 14; v_gene: TRBV5-4; abundance: NA; CDR3nt: TGTGCCAGCAGCTTGGTTCAGGGCCAAGAGACCCAGTACTTC; CDR3aa: CASSLVQGQETQYF
d_gene: NA; j_gene: TRBJ1-1; len: 15; v_gene: TRBV29-1; abundance: few; CDR3nt: TGCAGCGTTGCCTACTCGGTAAAATTGAACACTGAAGCTTTCTTT; CDR3aa: CSVAYSVKLNTEAFF
d_gene: NA; j_gene: TRBJ2-5; len: 15; v_gene: TRBV30; abundance: NA; CDR3nt: TGTGCCTGGAGTGTAGGGGCTACCGTTGGGGAGACCCAGTACTTC; CDR3aa: CAWSVGATVGETQYF
d_gene: TRBD1; j_gene: TRBJ1-2; len: 14; v_gene: TRBV11-2; abundance: few; CDR3nt: TGTGCCAGCAGCTTAACAGGGGGAAGCTATGGCTACACCTTC; CDR3aa: CASSLTGGSYGYTF
d_gene: NA; j_gene: TRBJ1-1; len: 14; v_gene: TRBV4-1; abundance: NA; CDR3nt: TGCGCCAGCAGCCAGGTGAGGACGGAGGCCGAAGCTTTCTTT; CDR3aa: CASSQVRTEAEAFF
d_gene: NA; j_gene: TRBJ1-1; len: 13; v_gene: TRBV29-1; abundance: few; CDR3nt: TGCAGCACTCCCGGCGGGGGGAAGGCTGAAGCTTTCTTT; CDR3aa: CSTPGGGKAEAFF
d_gene: NA; j_gene: TRBJ1-2; len: 12; v_gene: TRBV29-1; abundance: few; CDR3nt: TGCAGCGTTGGGGGGGTTGGATATGGCTACACCTTC; CDR3aa: CSVGGVGYGYTF
d_gene: NA; j_gene: TRBJ2-2; len: 14; v_gene: TRBV7-2; abundance: once; CDR3nt: TGTGCCAGCAGCTTAGATACAGTCACTGGGGAGCTGTTTTTT; CDR3aa: CASSLDTVTGELFF
d_gene: TRBD1; j_gene: TRBJ2-7; len: 15; v_gene: TRBV6-5; abundance: NA; CDR3nt: TGTGCCAGCAGTTATACCGGGACAGGGACCTACGAGCAGTACTTC; CDR3aa: CASSYTGTGTYEQYF